This T cell receptor beta chain was found in a study of identical twins. TCRdb reprocessed the 5' RACE reads with MiXCR, giving one entry per CDR3 protein. The sample carries approximately 600,000 distinct CDR3 sequences, just over 7% recorded once. Turning to this clonotype: The antigen is undetermined.

Whole-study results and caveats: Whereas memory repertoires showed no such difference, abundant cord blood beta clonotypes carried fewer insertions. Twins shared beta out-of-frame sequences in excess, but this excess was weaker. Cross-sectional statistics, not tracking of the same donors, supported the conclusions.

Germline V lookup: CDR1 SQVTM, CDR2 ANQGSEA. This CDR3 is 15 amino acids long. V dropped 0 bases and J dropped 3 bases, with 12 bases sitting between them. These data also formed part of another study, on yellow fever vaccine responses in identical twins. Per that paper: Twins' vaccine T cell response reportedly gave the appearance of partial convergence and partial personalization.

V usage is TRBV29-1 and J usage is TRBJ2-1; tentatively, D is TRBD1 or TRBD2 (5 bases each). The sequenced material came from PBMCs. The TCR comes from a woman aged 18-29 years in good health. DNA of the CDR3: TGCAGCGTTGAAGAAGTTCCGGGACGCTACAATGAGCAGTTCTTC. Amino acid sequence: CSVEEVPGRYNEQFF.